What follows are 14 T cell receptor beta chains derived from one specimen sequenced in a study of radiation and T cells in renal cell carcinoma. As to time point: blood 2 weeks post-SBRT. Treatment defined: 15 Gy SBRT to primary tumor, nephrectomy 4 weeks later. TCRdb keeps only in-frame clones here, not all; method: immunoSEQ multiplex PCR. The repertoire has roughly 130,000 clones, approximately 75% of them found once; the top ten carry under 2.5%. The specimen was blood, collected from a patient whose treatment included radiotherapy and nephrectomy. Source of these receptors: a woman aged 55-69 years with renal cell carcinoma.

This chain connects TRBV6-5 to TRBJ1-1; 10 bases fit TRBD1. The junction had 6 bases not matched to a gene; V was cut back by 8 bases and J by 6 bases. The CDR3 has 13 amino acids. Germline V CDR1 and CDR2: MNHEY, SVGAGI. CDR3 DNA: TGTGCCAGCGGGGGACAGGGGCGCGCTGAAGCTTTCTTT. Translated, it gives CASGGQGRAEAFF.

J is TRBJ1-2 and V is TRBV19; 12 nucleotides match TRBD1. Germline CDR1 reads LNHDA; CDR2 reads SQIVND (reference sequence). This CDR3 region has 16 residues. The V gene end was trimmed by 7 bases and the J gene end by 3 bases; junction bases not matched to a gene: 9. The CDR3 nucleotides read TGTGCCAGTAAATCGGGACAGGGGGCTTTGGACTATGGCTACACCTTC. It codes for CASKSGQGALDYGYTF.

This chain connects TRBV19 to TRBJ1-1; D might be TRBD1 (6 bases). The V and J ends lost 6 bases and 2 bases respectively, with 19 bases between them. Germline assignment: CDR1 LNHDA and CDR2 SQIVND (reference sequence). The CDR3 spans 16 residues. CDR3 DNA sequence: TGTGCCAGTAGGGCGGGGTCGAGGGGGTTTAACACTGAAGCTTTCTTT. This translates into CASRAGSRGFNTEAFF.

This clone was counted ten times or more. The chain has TRBV19 and TRBJ1-6; 8 bases fit TRBD1. The CDR3 length is 13 residues. The germline gives CDR1 LNHDA, CDR2 SQIVND (reference sequence). The V segment lost 5 bases and the J segment 15 bases; nucleotides outside the gene matches: 9. CDR3 nucleotide sequence: TGTGCCAGTAGTCCGCAGGGGGCCTGGGTCCTCCACTTT. Translated, it gives CASSPQGAWVLHF.

This chain joins TRBV9 and TRBJ2-3, with D perhaps matching TRBD1 or TRBD2 (5 bases each). This CDR3 has 15 residues. Trimming removed 4 bases at V and 2 bases at J, with 14 bases between. The germline V gene encodes CDR1 SGDLS and CDR2 YYNGEE. The CDR3 nucleotides read TGTGCCAGCAGCCCGCGTGTGGGGGACACAGATACGCAGTATTTT. Its translation: CASSPRVGDTDTQYF.

V is TRBV6-1 and J is TRBJ2-7; D is undetermined. The CDR3 contains 13 residues. Trimming stripped 4 bases from V and 5 bases from J, with 12 bases between. Germline CDR1 MNHNS, CDR2 SASEGT. This CDR3 is CASSGRGPDEQYF. The CDR3 nucleotides read TGTGCCAGCAGTGGTAGAGGCCCGGACGAGCAGTACTTC.

The gene calls are TRBV7-9 and TRBJ2-3; possibly TRBD2 for D (7 bases). CDR1 and CDR2 (germline): SEHNR, FQNEAQ (reference sequence). V lost 1 base and J 1 base, leaving 12 bases between the germline ends. This CDR3 comprises 16 residues. The CDR3: CASSLERDIRTDTQYF. In DNA form, the CDR3 reads TGTGCCAGCAGCTTAGAGCGGGACATTCGCACAGATACGCAGTATTTT.

This chain joins TRBV19 and TRBJ1-2, with a tentative D call TRBD1 (5 bases). This CDR3 contains 14 residues. Germline values: CDR1 LNHDA, CDR2 SQIVND (reference sequence). With 7 bases removed from V and 4 bases from J, the gap between germline ends came to 16 bases. The CDR3 is CASTPGRDAYGYTF. The DNA for the CDR3 is TGTGCCAGTACCCCGGGCAGGGACGCCTATGGCTACACCTTC. Filled out from reference TRBV19 and TRBJ1-2, the complete variable domain reads DGGITQSPKYLFRKEGQNVTLSCEQNLNHDAMYWYRQDPGQGLRLIYYSQIVNDFQKGDIAEGYSVSREKKESFPLTVTSAQKNPTAFYLCASTPGRDAYGYTFGSGTRLTVV.

The chain links TRBV2 to TRBJ2-7; D possibly corresponds to TRBD1 (5 bases). Trimming shortened V by 8 bases and J by 1 base, and 15 bases separated the two germline ends. CDR1 SNHLY and CDR2 FYNNEI come from the germline V gene. The CDR3 is made up of 14 amino acids. CDR3 sequence reads: CASSPRTISYEQYF. The CDR3 nucleotides read TGTGCCAGCTCCCCGCGGACAATATCCTACGAGCAGTACTTC.

The J gene is TRBJ2-7, the V gene TRBV7-5; no check of the table's D call, TRBD2, against the DNA was made. TRBV7-5 is a known pseudogene. This CDR3 is 12 amino acids long. This CDR3 reads CARSKTSYEQYF. In DNA, the CDR3 is TGTGCCAGAAGCAAAACGAGCTACGAGCAGTACTTC.

This sequence joins TRBV6-1 and TRBJ1-2; D may be TRBD1 (5 bases). The length of the CDR3 is 16 residues. V lost 4 bases to trimming and J lost 4 bases, with 19 bases between them. CDR1 MNHNS and CDR2 SASEGT come from the germline V gene. The CDR3 sequence: CASSGGRGGVGYGYTF. CDR3 coding DNA: TGTGCCAGCAGTGGGGGACGGGGCGGGGTTGGCTATGGCTACACCTTC.

CDR3 protein: CASSPSLANKGSPDYEQYF. CDR3 DNA: TGTGCCAGCTCACCAAGTCTGGCCAATAAGGGGTCCCCCGACTACGAGCAGTACTTC. J is TRBJ2-7 and V is TRBV18; possible D gene TRBD1, 5 bases. The CDR3 runs to 19 residues. CDR1 is KGHSH and CDR2 is LQKENI in the germline V gene. V shed 2 bases and J shed 3 bases, with 26 bases lying between them.

This chain links TRBV27 with TRBJ1-6; D is ambiguous. CDR3 size: 14 residues. Germline CDR1 and CDR2: MNHEY and SMNVEV (reference sequence). V was trimmed by 9 bases and J by 8 bases, leaving 17 bases between them. The CDR3 reads CASRTLFLHSPLHF. The CDR3 nucleotides read TGTGCCAGTAGGACTCTCTTCCTCCATTCACCCCTCCACTTT.

This rearrangement joins TRBV7-2 to TRBJ2-2; no definite D call. Germline CDR1 SGHTA, CDR2 FQGNSA. The CDR3 is made up of 14 amino acids. With 4 bases removed from V and 5 bases from J, the gap between germline ends came to 11 bases. The CDR3 DNA reads TGTGCCAGCAGCTGGCTGACGTCGACCGGGGAGCTGTTTTTT. Translated, it gives CASSWLTSTGELFF.